The source of this TCR beta chain is a study of blood T cell repertoires in COVID-19. Study-level information: Researchers got acute and convalescent COVID-19 samples from the United States, Italy and Spain. PBMCs, B-cell-depleted T cells, or T cells provided the cDNA or gDNA that made up the material.

In the original processing: Counts of nucleated cells, estimated from reference gene primer amplification, were obtained. This table comes from immunoSEQ multiplex PCR, and its TCRdb copy is limited to in-frame clones, with some not included. The V and J calls and clone size are taken from that table; D and trimming were inferred from the DNA. The sample lists 70,000 or so clones; around 78% were seen once. This clone showed up just a few times. In germline, CDR1 is MNHEY, CDR2 SVGAGI. The CDR3 covers 15 residues. V was pared by 7 bases and J by 2 bases, with 10 bases of the junction left unmatched. The genes are TRBV6-5 and TRBJ2-7; the match to TRBD2 covers 8 bases. What was sequenced was peripheral blood. This TCR came from a human donor in a cohort sampled during active COVID-19. As DNA, the CDR3 is TGTGCCAGCATGATGAGAACGGGGGGGCCCTACGAGCAGTACTTC. It encodes CASMMRTGGPYEQYF.